Listed below are T cell receptor beta chains from one sample, sequenced in a study of regulatory dendritic cells for organ transplantation. TCRdb's table, derived via immunoSEQ multiplex PCR, lists solely in-frame clones and lacks some. The table lists 29,000 or so clones, about 79% of them singletons, with less than 2.5% in the top ten. The sequenced material came from memory CD4+ T cells from blood. These receptors were obtained from a human donor in good health. Each CDR3 is given with its conserved first and last residue. D genes are given only for firm matches. Clone sizes are given selectively: once, few, many, or a class where the clone is expanded.

D: -; J: TRBJ2-2; V: TRBV7-2; size: -; CDR3: CASSLVSTGGAGELFF; DNA: TGTGCCAGCAGCTTAGTATCGACAGGAGGGGCCGGGGAGCTGTTTTTT
D: TRBD1; J: TRBJ2-1; V: TRBV18; size: -; CDR3: CASSPSRGSGGEQFF; DNA: TGTGCCAGCTCACCCTCCAGGGGGAGTGGTGGTGAGCAGTTCTTC
D: -; J: TRBJ2-2; V: TRBV5-1; size: -; CDR3: CASSFREQTGELFF; DNA: TGCGCCAGCAGCTTTCGGGAGCAGACCGGGGAGCTGTTTTTT
D: TRBD1; J: TRBJ1-1; V: TRBV18; size: few; CDR3: CASSLDTGAEAFF; DNA: TGTGCCAGCTCACTAGACACAGGGGCTGAAGCTTTCTTT
D: TRBD1; J: TRBJ1-2; V: TRBV6-1; size: -; CDR3: CASRGQPSNYGYTF; DNA: TGTGCCAGCAGGGGACAGCCGTCTAACTATGGCTACACCTTC
D: -; J: TRBJ1-2; V: TRBV9; size: few; CDR3: CASSFSRSGYTF; DNA: TGTGCCAGCAGCTTCAGTCGGAGTGGCTACACCTTC
D: TRBD2; J: TRBJ2-3; V: TRBV19; size: -; CDR3: CASSRGREGQRNTQYF; DNA: TGTGCCAGTAGCCGGGGGCGGGAGGGCCAAAGAAATACGCAGTATTTT
D: TRBD1; J: TRBJ1-2; V: TRBV20-1; size: -; CDR3: CSARGTGARTF; DNA: TGCAGTGCTAGGGGAACAGGGGCTCGAACCTTC
D: -; J: TRBJ2-5; V: TRBV5-1; size: -; CDR3: CASSLAGETQYF; DNA: TGCGCCAGCAGCTTGGCCGGGGAGACCCAGTACTTC
D: -; J: TRBJ2-2; V: TRBV4-1; size: -; CDR3: CASSQVTGELFF; DNA: TGCGCCAGCAGCCAAGTAACCGGGGAGCTGTTTTTT
D: -; J: TRBJ1-2; V: TRBV2; size: -; CDR3: CASSVVSEYGYTF; DNA: TGTGCCAGCAGTGTTGTCTCAGAGTATGGCTACACCTTC
D: TRBD1; J: TRBJ2-3; V: TRBV29-1; size: -; CDR3: CSVVEGQGGPSTDTQYF; DNA: TGCAGCGTTGTAGAGGGACAGGGAGGACCTAGCACAGATACGCAGTATTTT
D: -; J: TRBJ2-2; V: TRBV9; size: -; CDR3: CASSEGDWAQNTGELFF; DNA: TGTGCCAGCAGCGAGGGGGACTGGGCACAGAACACCGGGGAGCTGTTTTTT
D: -; J: TRBJ1-2; V: TRBV30; size: -; CDR3: CAWSQRGASYTF; DNA: TGTGCCTGGAGTCAGCGGGGAGCTAGCTACACCTTC
D: TRBD2; J: TRBJ2-3; V: TRBV4-3; size: -; CDR3: CASSQRGLAGGDTQYF; DNA: TGCGCCAGCAGCCAAAGGGGACTAGCGGGGGGAGATACGCAGTATTTT
D: TRBD2; J: TRBJ2-1; V: TRBV7-3; size: few; CDR3: CASSPRLAGGPNEQFF; DNA: TGTGCCAGCAGCCCAAGACTAGCGGGAGGGCCCAATGAGCAGTTCTTC
D: TRBD1; J: TRBJ1-4; V: TRBV30; size: -; CDR3: CAWRGRQGNGEKLFF; DNA: TGTGCCTGGAGAGGACGACAGGGTAACGGTGAAAAACTGTTTTTT
D: -; J: TRBJ2-2; V: TRBV7-7; size: -; CDR3: CASSLRGNTGELFF; DNA: TGTGCTAGCAGCTTACGAGGGAACACCGGGGAGCTGTTTTTT
D: TRBD2; J: TRBJ2-7; V: TRBV7-2; size: -; CDR3: CASSRRASGGAGEQYF; DNA: TGTGCCAGCAGTCGTAGGGCTAGCGGGGGGGCTGGGGAGCAGTACTTC
D: -; J: TRBJ2-2; V: TRBV1; size: -; CDR3: CTSSQGLRPGTAKHTGELFF; DNA: TGCACCAGCAGCCAAGGCCTTAGACCCGGAACAGCTAAACACACCGGGGAGCTGTTTTTT
D: -; J: TRBJ2-5; V: TRBV6-5; size: once; CDR3: CASSYGAGPGETQYF; DNA: TGTGCCAGCAGTTACGGAGCAGGACCGGGGGAGACCCAGTACTTC
D: -; J: TRBJ2-7; V: TRBV2; size: -; CDR3: CASHPLDSTYEQYF; DNA: TGTGCCAGCCACCCTCTGGACAGTACCTACGAGCAGTACTTC
D: -; J: TRBJ1-3; V: TRBV30; size: -; CDR3: CAWSVGRTSGNTIYF; DNA: TGTGCCTGGAGTGTTGGCAGGACCTCTGGAAACACCATATATTTT
D: TRBD2; J: TRBJ2-1; V: TRBV13; size: -; CDR3: CATQLRASGGLDKFF; DNA: TGTGCCACCCAGCTTCGGGCTAGCGGGGGTTTGGATAAGTTCTTC
D: TRBD1; J: TRBJ1-2; V: TRBV28; size: once; CDR3: CASRITGTGGDYGYTF; DNA: TGTGCCAGCAGGATTACCGGGACAGGGGGCGACTATGGCTACACCTTC
D: -; J: TRBJ2-2; V: TRBV6-1; size: -; CDR3: CASSEVINKGTGELFF; DNA: TGTGCCAGCAGTGAAGTTATAAACAAGGGCACCGGGGAGCTGTTTTTT
D: TRBD1; J: TRBJ1-2; V: TRBV7-2; size: -; CDR3: CASSLDRGMGGYTF; DNA: TGTGCCAGCAGCTTGGACAGGGGGATGGGTGGCTACACCTTC
D: TRBD1; J: TRBJ2-7; V: TRBV14; size: -; CDR3: CASSQRDRGRPYEQYF; DNA: TGTGCCAGCAGCCAACGGGACAGGGGGCGACCCTACGAGCAGTACTTC
D: TRBD2; J: TRBJ2-3; V: TRBV7-9; size: -; CDR3: CASSPGGTSGSTDTQYF; DNA: TGTGCCAGCAGCCCCGGGGGGACTAGCGGGAGCACAGATACGCAGTATTTT
D: -; J: TRBJ2-7; V: TRBV27; size: -; CDR3: CASSLNRDYEQYF; DNA: TGTGCCAGCAGTTTAAACCGGGACTACGAGCAGTACTTC
D: -; J: TRBJ2-1; V: TRBV5-1; size: -; CDR3: CASSSPDSNLYNEQFF; DNA: TGCGCCAGCAGCTCGCCAGACAGTAACCTTTACAATGAGCAGTTCTTC
D: -; J: TRBJ2-1; V: TRBV19; size: -; CDR3: CASSKWDFNEQFF; DNA: TGTGCCAGTAGTAAGTGGGACTTCAATGAGCAGTTCTTC
D: -; J: TRBJ2-3; V: TRBV21-1; size: -; CDR3: CASSKAAGAVGTDTQYF; DNA: TGTGCCAGCAGCAAAGCCGCGGGGGCTGTCGGCACAGATACGCAGTATTTT
D: -; J: TRBJ1-4; V: TRBV7-2; size: -; CDR3: CASSLDLNEKLFF; DNA: TGTGCCAGCAGCTTAGATTTGAATGAAAAACTGTTTTTT
D: -; J: TRBJ1-2; V: TRBV10-3; size: -; CDR3: CAIKGRRYGYTF; DNA: TGTGCCATCAAGGGACGGCGTTATGGCTACACCTTC
D: TRBD2; J: TRBJ2-1; V: TRBV19; size: -; CDR3: CASSIGSGSKDEQFF; DNA: TGTGCCAGTAGTATAGGTAGCGGGAGTAAAGATGAGCAGTTCTTC
D: TRBD1; J: TRBJ1-2; V: TRBV7-2; size: -; CDR3: CASSPLVGTGGGYTF; DNA: TGTGCCAGCAGCCCCCTCGTGGGGACAGGGGGTGGCTACACCTTC
D: TRBD1; J: TRBJ1-1; V: TRBV19; size: few; CDR3: CASTTTGIATEAFF; DNA: TGTGCCAGTACCACGACAGGGATTGCAACTGAAGCTTTCTTT
D: -; J: TRBJ1-4; V: TRBV21-1; size: few; CDR3: CASSKVRGRLTNEKLFF; DNA: TGTGCCAGCAGCAAAGTAAGGGGTCGTCTGACTAATGAAAAACTGTTTTTT
D: -; J: TRBJ1-4; V: TRBV5-1; size: -; CDR3: CASSLAGTTTNEKLFF; DNA: TGCGCCAGCAGCTTGGCCGGGACTACAACTAATGAAAAACTGTTTTTT
D: TRBD1; J: TRBJ1-6; V: TRBV5-6; size: -; CDR3: CASSLGQGAWNSPLHF; DNA: TGTGCCAGCAGCTTGGGGCAGGGGGCATGGAATTCACCCCTCCACTTT
D: -; J: TRBJ1-4; V: TRBV20-1; size: -; CDR3: CSARDLRELFF; DNA: TGCAGTGCTAGAGATCTAAGGGAACTGTTTTTT
D: -; J: TRBJ2-1; V: TRBV18; size: -; CDR3: CASSRDTHNEQFF; DNA: TGTGCCAGCTCAAGGGACACCCACAATGAGCAGTTCTTC
D: TRBD1; J: TRBJ1-4; V: TRBV29-1; size: -; CDR3: CSVELGQGDEKLFF; DNA: TGCAGCGTTGAGTTAGGACAGGGTGATGAAAAACTGTTTTTT
D: TRBD2; J: TRBJ2-7; V: TRBV7-8; size: -; CDR3: CASSLARGRAWEQYF; DNA: TGTGCCAGCAGCTTAGCGCGCGGGAGGGCTTGGGAGCAGTACTTC
D: -; J: TRBJ2-2; V: TRBV7-6; size: -; CDR3: CASSSKRAPGAELFF; DNA: TGTGCCAGCAGCTCTAAGCGGGCCCCAGGGGCGGAGCTGTTTTTT
D: TRBD1; J: TRBJ2-5; V: TRBV7-9; size: few; CDR3: CASSSKDRMETQYF; DNA: TGTGCCAGCAGCTCGAAGGACAGGATGGAGACCCAGTACTTC
D: -; J: TRBJ2-3; V: TRBV4-1; size: -; CDR3: CASSQETPTDTQYF; DNA: TGCGCCAGCAGCCAGGAGACTCCCACAGATACGCAGTATTTT
D: -; J: TRBJ2-2; V: TRBV9; size: -; CDR3: CASSVTLPGGVLTGELFF; DNA: TGTGCCAGCAGCGTAACCCTCCCGGGCGGGGTCCTCACCGGGGAGCTGTTTTTT
D: TRBD1; J: TRBJ2-7; V: TRBV5-3; size: few; CDR3: CARSLPGQGHYEQYF; DNA: TGTGCCAGAAGCTTGCCGGGACAGGGCCACTACGAGCAGTACTTC
D: -; J: TRBJ2-3; V: TRBV9; size: once; CDR3: CASSVGGLAGGTDTQYF; DNA: TGTGCCAGCAGCGTTGGGGGGCTAGCTGGCGGCACAGATACGCAGTATTTT
D: -; J: TRBJ2-2; V: TRBV29-1; size: -; CDR3: CIGSGGRGELFF; DNA: TGCATCGGATCCGGGGGCCGGGGGGAGCTGTTTTTT
D: -; J: TRBJ1-2; V: TRBV4-3; size: -; CDR3: CASSQDMSGYGYTF; DNA: TGCGCCAGCAGCCAAGATATGTCAGGCTATGGCTACACCTTC
D: -; J: TRBJ1-4; V: TRBV14; size: -; CDR3: CASSQDLGEKLFF; DNA: TGTGCCAGCAGCCAAGATTTGGGTGAAAAACTGTTTTTT